What follows is one T cell receptor (beta chain) and its context. What it binds is unknown. The germline CDR1 and CDR2 sequences are MNHEY and SVGEGT. This CDR3 contains 19 residues. Trimming at V came to 0 bases and at J to 0 bases, leaving 6 bases not matched to a gene. The record originates from a study of T cell responses to AZD1222 COVID-19 vaccine. The study's findings and limits: Among the donors, most were white British and more were female, and clonal diversity was possibly underestimated.

Sequencing was performed with immunoSEQ multiplex PCR; in TCRdb, only in-frame clones are kept and a portion is missing. The sample includes just over 150,000 clones, 70% to 90% of them seen just once. The sample consisted of peripheral blood, taken after recovery from COVID-19. The chain has TRBV6-2 or TRBV6-3 and TRBJ2-3; 13 nucleotides agree with TRBD2. This TCR came from an adult who had recovered from COVID-19. The CDR3 DNA reads TGTGCCAGCAGTTACTCTCCGGGACTAGCGGGAACTAGCACAGATACGCAGTATTTT. Its protein is CASSYSPGLAGTSTDTQYF.